The rows below give T cell receptor beta chains drawn from one sample of a study of regulatory T cells in long-lasting Graves disease. TCRdb redid the calling of the multiplex PCR reads with MiXCR, one entry per CDR3 protein. Among 450,000 or so distinct CDR3 sequences listed, under 25% were seen once. The input for sequencing was peripheral blood mononuclear cells (PBMCs), taken when the disease was refractory, from a patient treated with antithyroid drugs. The receptors originated from a female donor with Graves disease. CDR3s include the opening cysteine and the closing phenylalanine or tryptophan. The order of the fields is J gene, clone size, V gene, D gene, CDR3 protein, CDR3 DNA. D genes are given only for firm matches. A clone size is listed for some rows: how often the clone was seen (once, few, many), or a class if it is expanded.

TRBJ2-7,many,TRBV20-1,.,CSARVMGSQYF,TGCAGTGCTAGAGTTATGGGGAGTCAGTACTTC
TRBJ1-3,many,TRBV10-3,.,CAISEGRAF,TGTGCCATCAGTGAGGGGAGGGCGTTT
TRBJ1-5,once,TRBV4-2,.,CASSQDGPQHF,TGTGCCAGCAGCCAAGATGGGCCCCAGCATTTT
TRBJ2-4,.,TRBV6-5,TRBD2,CASSYNLAGVGDITKNIQYF,TGTGCCAGCAGTTACAACCTAGCGGGAGTGGGAGATATTACCAAAAACATTCAGTACTTC
TRBJ2-2,.,TRBV18,TRBD2,CASSLQSSGSVGELFF,TGTGCCAGCTCACTACAGTCTAGCGGGAGTGTCGGGGAGCTGTTTTTT
TRBJ2-7,many,TRBV29-1,.,CSVASGKYEQYF,TGCAGCGTTGCCAGCGGAAAGTACGAGCAGTACTTC
TRBJ2-7,many,TRBV6-1,.,CASSDWTPAYEQYF,TGTGCCAGCAGTGATTGGACGCCTGCCTACGAGCAGTACTTC
TRBJ2-7,many,TRBV28,TRBD1,CASRTDRVGEQYF,TGTGCCAGCAGGACCGACAGGGTTGGCGAGCAGTACTTC
TRBJ2-2,.,TRBV20-1,.,CSATDRTNTGELFF,TGCAGTGCTACTGACAGGACAAACACCGGGGAGCTGTTTTTT
TRBJ2-7,few,TRBV6-1,TRBD2,CGSGGRSYEQYF,TGTGGATCGGGAGGACGCTCCTACGAGCAGTACTTC
TRBJ2-7,.,TRBV5-8,TRBD2,CASSLGAGANEQYF,TGTGCCAGCAGCTTGGGAGCGGGAGCGAACGAGCAGTACTTC
TRBJ2-3,.,TRBV11-2,TRBD2,CASSLGRLAAPDTQYF,TGTGCCAGCAGCTTAGGGAGACTAGCGGCACCAGATACGCAGTATTTT
TRBJ1-5,few,TRBV7-2,.,CASNLGTVWDQPQHF,TGTGCCAGCAACCTCGGGACCGTATGGGATCAGCCCCAGCATTTT
TRBJ2-2,many,TRBV11-2,.,CASSPLSFHGELFF,TGTGCCAGCAGCCCCCTTTCATTCCACGGGGAGCTGTTTTTT
TRBJ1-4,many,TRBV2,.,CASSDGTRANEKLFF,TGTGCCAGCAGTGACGGAACGAGAGCTAATGAAAAACTGTTTTTT
TRBJ1-2,few,TRBV6-5,.,CASSYSEGVGYGYTF,TGTGCCAGCAGTTACTCTGAGGGGGTCGGATATGGCTACACCTTC
TRBJ2-7,many,TRBV7-6,.,CASSLRGGEQYF,TGTGCCAGCAGCTTGAGGGGAGGCGAGCAGTACTTC
TRBJ1-2,few,TRBV11-2,.,CASSLGRHTNYGYTF,TGTGCCAGCAGCTTAGGACGACACACCAACTATGGCTACACCTTC
TRBJ2-7,many,TRBV28,.,CASKDSLYEQYF,TGTGCCAGCAAAGACAGTCTCTACGAGCAGTACTTC
TRBJ1-1,.,TRBV7-9,.,CASSLGFGRDTEAFF,TGTGCCAGCAGCTTAGGATTCGGCAGGGACACTGAAGCTTTCTTT
TRBJ2-7,many,TRBV6-1,TRBD1,CASSRPGQGYEQYF,TGTGCCAGCAGCCGACCGGGACAGGGCTACGAGCAGTACTTC
TRBJ1-2,many,TRBV29-1,.,CSVGTGNYGYTF,TGCAGCGTTGGCACAGGGAACTATGGCTACACCTTC
TRBJ1-1,.,TRBV7-2,.,CASSSISGRAFF,TGTGCCAGCAGCTCCATCTCTGGACGAGCTTTCTTT
TRBJ2-7,many,TRBV6-5,.,CASSYSVSSYEQYF,TGTGCCAGCAGTTACTCGGTGAGCTCCTACGAGCAGTACTTC
TRBJ2-4,many,TRBV11-2,TRBD1,CASSSLGQGRNIQYF,TGTGCCAGCAGCTCATTGGGACAGGGGAGAAACATTCAGTACTTC
TRBJ2-2,few,TRBV7-6,.,CASSLYSEQTGELFF,TGTGCCAGCAGCTTATACAGCGAGCAAACCGGGGAGCTGTTTTTT
TRBJ1-2,.,TRBV15,.,CATSPGWGLEGYTF,TGTGCCACCAGCCCTGGGTGGGGGTTGGAGGGCTACACCTTC
TRBJ2-2,many,TRBV6-5,.,CASSYAFGELFF,TGTGCCAGCAGTTACGCGTTCGGGGAGCTGTTTTTT
TRBJ1-2,few,TRBV5-1,.,CASSRTGPPTYGYTF,TGCGCCAGCAGCCGCACGGGACCCCCTACCTATGGCTACACCTTC
TRBJ2-7,few,TRBV5-1,.,CASRIADEQYF,TGCGCCAGCCGCATAGCGGACGAGCAGTACTTC